This entry lists 9 T cell receptor beta chains sequenced from one sample in a study of blood T cell repertoires in COVID-19. Data came from immunoSEQ multiplex PCR; TCRdb stores just in-frame clones and leaves some out. The table records about 250,000 clones, roughly 88% of them present only once. Sequenced input: peripheral blood. These receptors all stem from a woman aged 40 to 55 who had recovered from COVID-19.

The V and J genes are TRBV5-4 and TRBJ2-3; TRBD2 is a possible D gene (6 bases). The germline gives CDR1 SGHNT, CDR2 YYREEE (reference sequence). V lost 2 bases and J lost 6, with 10 bases in between. CDR3 length: 13 residues. The CDR3 reads CASSFRRDDTQYF. The CDR3 DNA sequence: TGTGCCAGCAGCTTTAGGAGGGATGATACGCAGTATTTT.

This clone has just a few counts. The chain recombines TRBV5-1 with TRBJ1-1; D possibly corresponds to TRBD1 (5 bases). Germline lookup yields CDR1 SGHRS and CDR2 YFSETQ. Trimming stripped 0 bases from V and 1 base from J, with 10 bases between. The CDR3 is 15 residues long. This CDR3 is CASSLDRGRNTEAFF. CDR3 coding DNA: TGCGCCAGCAGCTTGGATCGGGGGAGGAACACTGAAGCTTTCTTT.

The V and J genes are TRBV28 and TRBJ2-5, with D tentatively TRBD1 (5 bases). This CDR3 spans 15 amino acids. Looked up from germline, CDR1 is MDHEN and CDR2 is SYDVKM. V was clipped by 3 bases and J by 0 bases, with 11 bases between them. The CDR3 DNA reads as TGTGCCAGCAGTTTTGTAGACAGCAACCAAGAGACCCAGTACTTC. It codes for CASSFVDSNQETQYF.

Written as DNA, the CDR3 is TGCAGCGTTGGGGACAGTGGGATCTATGGCTACACCTTC. Translating it yields CSVGDSGIYGYTF. The chain combines TRBV29-1 with TRBJ1-2, with 7 bases matching TRBD1. CDR3 length: 13 amino acids. Germline CDR1 SQVTM, CDR2 ANQGSEA. The V segment lost 4 bases and the J segment 4 bases; nucleotides outside the gene matches: 6. Complete variable domain (other parts from reference TRBV29-1 and TRBJ1-2): SAVISQKPSRDICQRGTSLTIQCQVDSQVTMMFWYRQQPGQSLTLIATANQGSEATYESGFVIDKFPISRPNLTFSTLTVSNMSPEDSSIYLCSVGDSGIYGYTFGSGTRLTVV.

This chain joins TRBV7-8 and TRBJ2-2; 10 positions match TRBD1. The J segment lost 2 bases and the V segment lost 3 bases, leaving 3 bases of the junction unmatched. Germline V lookup: CDR1 SGHVS, CDR2 FQNEAQ. The CDR3 extends over 16 amino acids. The CDR3 reads CASSLDRGTNTGELFF. The DNA for the CDR3 is TGTGCCAGCAGCTTGGACAGGGGGACTAACACCGGGGAGCTGTTTTTT.

The chain couples TRBV27 to TRBJ2-2; D might be TRBD1 (5 bases). Trimming removed 1 base at V and 7 bases at J, with 13 bases between. The CDR3 sequence is 15 residues long. Germline CDR1 MNHEY, CDR2 SMNVEV (reference sequence). As DNA, the CDR3 is TGTGCCAGCAGTTTATTCAGGGTAACGGGCGGGGAGCTGTTTTTT. It codes for CASSLFRVTGGELFF.

The genes are TRBV11-3 and TRBJ1-3; a weak D match, TRBD1 (5 bases). Germline CDR1 is SGHNT and CDR2 is YENEEA. Trimming removed 3 bases from V and 2 bases from J, with 8 bases in between. This CDR3 comprises 14 residues. The CDR3 protein is CASSFQGTGNTIYF. The CDR3 bases are TGTGCCAGCAGCTTCCAGGGAACTGGAAACACCATATATTTT. The full variable domain, with the rest looked up from reference TRBV11-3 and TRBJ1-3, is EAGVVQSPRYKIIEKKQPVAFWCNPISGHNTLYWYLQNLGQGPELLIRYENEEAVDDSQLPKDRFSAERLKGVDSTLKIQPAELGDSAVYLCASSFQGTGNTIYFGEGSWLTVV.

CDR3 protein: CASSLGQGSNTGELFF. For the CDR3, the DNA is TGTGCCAGCAGCTTAGGACAGGGGTCGAACACCGGGGAGCTGTTTTTT. This chain joins TRBV7-8 and TRBJ2-2, with 8 positions matching TRBD1. This CDR3 region has 16 residues. Germline trimming cut 1 base from V and 0 bases from J; bases unmatched to any gene: 1. Germline loops: CDR1 SGHVS, CDR2 FQNEAQ.

The chain employs TRBV15 and TRBJ2-5, with TRBD1 identical over 9 bases. J lost 3 bases, V lost 5 bases, and 7 bases had no gene match. CDR1 LNHNV and CDR2 YYDKDF come from the germline V gene (reference sequence). The CDR3 is 15 amino acids. CDR3 DNA sequence: TGTGCCACCAGCGTTGCGGGACAGGGAGAAGAGACCCAGTACTTC. It translates to CATSVAGQGEETQYF.